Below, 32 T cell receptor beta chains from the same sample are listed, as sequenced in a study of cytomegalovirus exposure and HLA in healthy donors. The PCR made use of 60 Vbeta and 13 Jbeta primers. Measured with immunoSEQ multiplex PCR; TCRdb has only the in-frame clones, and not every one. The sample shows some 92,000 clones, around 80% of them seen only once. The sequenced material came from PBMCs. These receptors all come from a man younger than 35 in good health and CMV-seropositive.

The CDR3 here is CASSLGEGTDTQYF. The CDR3 region has the DNA TGTGCCAGCAGCCTGGGAGAGGGCACAGATACGCAGTATTTT. This chain joins TRBV5-6 and TRBJ2-3; possible D gene TRBD2, 5 bases. Trimming shortened V by 4 bases and J by 1 base, and 10 bases separated the two germline ends. Germline CDR1 is SGHDT and CDR2 is YYEEEE. The CDR3 consists of 14 residues.

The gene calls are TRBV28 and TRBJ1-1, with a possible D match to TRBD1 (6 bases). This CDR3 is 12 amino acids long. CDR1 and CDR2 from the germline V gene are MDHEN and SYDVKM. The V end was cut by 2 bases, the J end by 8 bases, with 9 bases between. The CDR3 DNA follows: TGTGCCAGCAGTTTAGGGGGCAACGAAGCTTTCTTT. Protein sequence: CASSLGGNEAFF. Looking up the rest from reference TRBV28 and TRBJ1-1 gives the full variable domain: DVKVTQSSRYLVKRTGEKVFLECVQDMDHENMFWYRQDPGLGLRLIYFSYDVKMKEKGDIPEGYSVSREKKERFSLILESASTNQTSMYLCASSLGGNEAFFGQGTRLTVV.

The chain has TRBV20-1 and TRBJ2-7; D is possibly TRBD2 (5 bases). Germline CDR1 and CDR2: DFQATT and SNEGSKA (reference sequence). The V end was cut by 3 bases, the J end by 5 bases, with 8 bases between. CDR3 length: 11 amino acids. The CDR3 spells CSASSGNEQYF. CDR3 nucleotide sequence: TGCAGTGCTAGCTCGGGAAACGAGCAGTACTTC.

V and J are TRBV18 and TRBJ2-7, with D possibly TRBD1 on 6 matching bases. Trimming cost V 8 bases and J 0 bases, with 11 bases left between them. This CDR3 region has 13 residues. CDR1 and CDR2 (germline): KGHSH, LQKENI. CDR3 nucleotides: TGTGCCAGCCGAAAGGACAGCTCCTACGAGCAGTACTTC. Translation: CASRKDSSYEQYF.

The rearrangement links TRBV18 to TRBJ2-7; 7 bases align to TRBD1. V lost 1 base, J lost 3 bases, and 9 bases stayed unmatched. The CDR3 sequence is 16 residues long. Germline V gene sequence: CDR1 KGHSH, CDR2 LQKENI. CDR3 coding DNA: TGTGCCAGCTCACCACTCTCCGGGACAGAGCACTACGAGCAGTACTTC. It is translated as CASSPLSGTEHYEQYF.

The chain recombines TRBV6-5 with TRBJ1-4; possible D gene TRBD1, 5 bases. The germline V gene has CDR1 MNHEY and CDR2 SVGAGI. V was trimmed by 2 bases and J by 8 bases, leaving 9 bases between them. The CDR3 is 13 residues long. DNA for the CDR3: TGTGCCAGCAGTTACGCGCGGGGGGAAAAACTGTTTTTT. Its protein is CASSYARGEKLFF.

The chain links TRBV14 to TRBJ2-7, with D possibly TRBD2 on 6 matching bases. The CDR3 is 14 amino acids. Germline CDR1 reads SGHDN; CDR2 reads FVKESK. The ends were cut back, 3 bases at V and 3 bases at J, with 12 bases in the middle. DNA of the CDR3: TGTGCCAGCAGCCAGCGGGGCTCCTACTACGAGCAGTACTTC. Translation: CASSQRGSYYEQYF.

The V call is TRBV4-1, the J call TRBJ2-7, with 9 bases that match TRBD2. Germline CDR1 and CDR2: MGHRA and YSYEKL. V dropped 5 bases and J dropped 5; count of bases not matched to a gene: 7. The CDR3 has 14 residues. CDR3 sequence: CASSSQRGDDEQYF. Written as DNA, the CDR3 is TGCGCCAGCAGCTCGCAGCGGGGGGACGACGAGCAGTACTTC.

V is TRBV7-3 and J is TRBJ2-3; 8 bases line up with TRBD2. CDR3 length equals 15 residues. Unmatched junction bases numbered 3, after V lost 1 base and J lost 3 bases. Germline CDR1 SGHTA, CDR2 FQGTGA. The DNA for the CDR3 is TGTGCCAGCAGCTTAAATGTAGCGGGGACAGATACGCAGTATTTT. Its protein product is CASSLNVAGTDTQYF.

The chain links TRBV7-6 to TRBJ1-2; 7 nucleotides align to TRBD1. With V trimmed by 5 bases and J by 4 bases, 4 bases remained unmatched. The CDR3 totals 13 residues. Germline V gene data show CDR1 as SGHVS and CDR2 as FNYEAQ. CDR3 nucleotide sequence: TGTGCCAGCAGCCAGGGACAGAGCTATGGCTACACCTTC. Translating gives CASSQGQSYGYTF.

The CDR3 DNA reads TGTGCCAGCTCACCAATGGACAGGGCCAGCAATCAGCCCCAGCATTTT. As protein: CASSPMDRASNQPQHF. V and J are TRBV18 and TRBJ1-5, with 8 bases that match TRBD1. This CDR3 contains 16 residues. Looked up from germline, CDR1 is KGHSH and CDR2 is LQKENI. V lost 2 bases to trimming and J lost 1 base; unmatched junction nucleotides: 4.

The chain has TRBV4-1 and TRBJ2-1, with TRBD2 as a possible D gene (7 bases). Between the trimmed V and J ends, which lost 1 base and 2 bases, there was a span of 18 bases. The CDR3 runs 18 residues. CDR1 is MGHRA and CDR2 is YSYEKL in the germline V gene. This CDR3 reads CASSQGGPLAATYNEQFF. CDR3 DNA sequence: TGCGCCAGCAGCCAAGGGGGGCCTCTAGCGGCCACCTACAATGAGCAGTTCTTC.

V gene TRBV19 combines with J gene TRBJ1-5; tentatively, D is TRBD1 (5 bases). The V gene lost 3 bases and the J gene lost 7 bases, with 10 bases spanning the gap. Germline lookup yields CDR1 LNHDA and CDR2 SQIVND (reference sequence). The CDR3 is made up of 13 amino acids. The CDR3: CASSMPRGQPQHF. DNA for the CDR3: TGTGCCAGTAGTATGCCCCGGGGGCAGCCCCAGCATTTT.

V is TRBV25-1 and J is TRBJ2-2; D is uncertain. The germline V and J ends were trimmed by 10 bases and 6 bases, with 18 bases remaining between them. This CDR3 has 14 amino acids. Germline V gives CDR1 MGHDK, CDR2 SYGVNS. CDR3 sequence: CATQALLESGELFF. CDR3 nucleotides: TGTGCCACGCAAGCCCTTTTAGAGTCCGGGGAGCTGTTTTTT.

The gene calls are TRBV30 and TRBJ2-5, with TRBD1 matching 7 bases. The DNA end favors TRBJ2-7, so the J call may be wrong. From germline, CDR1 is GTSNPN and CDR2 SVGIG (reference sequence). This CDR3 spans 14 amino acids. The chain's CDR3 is CAWATGTVPYEQYF. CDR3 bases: TGTGCCTGGGCCACCGGGACAGTCCCCTACGAGCAGTACTTC.

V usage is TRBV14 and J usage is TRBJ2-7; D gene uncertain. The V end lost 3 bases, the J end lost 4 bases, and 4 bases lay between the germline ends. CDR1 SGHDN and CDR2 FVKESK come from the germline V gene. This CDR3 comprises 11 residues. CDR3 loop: CASSHKYEQYF. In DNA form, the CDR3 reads TGTGCCAGCAGCCACAAATACGAGCAGTACTTC.

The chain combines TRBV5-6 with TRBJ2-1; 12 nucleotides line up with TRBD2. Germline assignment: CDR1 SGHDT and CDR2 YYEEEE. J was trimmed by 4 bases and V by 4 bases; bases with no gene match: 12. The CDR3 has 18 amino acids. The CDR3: CASSAGLAGQTLYNEQFF. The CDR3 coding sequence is TGTGCCAGCAGCGCGGGACTAGCGGGCCAGACCCTATACAATGAGCAGTTCTTC. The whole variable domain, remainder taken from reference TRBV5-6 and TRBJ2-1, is DAGVTQSPTHLIKTRGQQVTLRCSPKSGHDTVSWYQQALGQGPQFIFQYYEEEERQRGNFPDRFSGHQFPNYSSELNVNALLLGDSALYLCASSAGLAGQTLYNEQFFGPGTRLTVL.

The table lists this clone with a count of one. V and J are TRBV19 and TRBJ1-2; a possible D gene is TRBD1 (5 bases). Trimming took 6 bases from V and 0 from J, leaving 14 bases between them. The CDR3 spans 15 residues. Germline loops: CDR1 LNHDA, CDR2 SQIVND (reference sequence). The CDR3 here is CASSRPTAPNYGYTF. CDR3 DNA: TGTGCCAGTAGCCGCCCGACAGCCCCTAACTATGGCTACACCTTC.

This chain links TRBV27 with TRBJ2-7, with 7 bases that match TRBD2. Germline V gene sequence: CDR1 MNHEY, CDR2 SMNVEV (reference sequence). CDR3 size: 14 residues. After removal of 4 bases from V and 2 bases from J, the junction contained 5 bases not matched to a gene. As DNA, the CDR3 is TGTGCCAGCAGTTCCGGACTAGGTCCCTACGAGCAGTACTTC. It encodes CASSSGLGPYEQYF.

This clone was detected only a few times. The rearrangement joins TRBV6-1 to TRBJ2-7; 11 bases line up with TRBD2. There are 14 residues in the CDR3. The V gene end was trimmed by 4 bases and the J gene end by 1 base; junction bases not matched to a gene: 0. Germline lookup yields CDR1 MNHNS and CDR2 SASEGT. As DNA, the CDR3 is TGTGCCAGCAGTGGGACTAGCGGGTCCTACGAGCAGTACTTC. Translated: CASSGTSGSYEQYF.

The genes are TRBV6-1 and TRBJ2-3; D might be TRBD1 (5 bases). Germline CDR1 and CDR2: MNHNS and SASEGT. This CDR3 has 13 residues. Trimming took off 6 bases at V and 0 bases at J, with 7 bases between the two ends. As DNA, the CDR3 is TGTGCCAGCAGGACAGTTAGCACAGATACGCAGTATTTT. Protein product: CASRTVSTDTQYF.

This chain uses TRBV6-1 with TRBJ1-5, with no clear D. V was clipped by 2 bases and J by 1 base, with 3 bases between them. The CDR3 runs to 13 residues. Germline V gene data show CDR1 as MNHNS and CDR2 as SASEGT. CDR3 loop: CASSELSNQPQHF. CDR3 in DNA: TGTGCCAGCAGTGAACTGAGCAATCAGCCCCAGCATTTT.

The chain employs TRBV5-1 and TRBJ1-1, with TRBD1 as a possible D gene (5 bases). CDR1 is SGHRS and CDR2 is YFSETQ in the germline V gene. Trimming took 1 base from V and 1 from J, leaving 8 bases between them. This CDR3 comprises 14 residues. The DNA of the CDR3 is TGCGCCAGCAGCTTGAGGGGCGAGAACACTGAAGCTTTCTTT. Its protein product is CASSLRGENTEAFF.

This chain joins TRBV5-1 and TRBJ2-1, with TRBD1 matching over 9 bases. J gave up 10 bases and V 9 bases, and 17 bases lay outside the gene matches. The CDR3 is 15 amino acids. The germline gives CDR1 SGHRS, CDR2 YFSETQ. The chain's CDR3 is CATCPPGTGILEQFF. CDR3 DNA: TGCGCCACCTGCCCGCCTGGGACAGGGATCCTCGAGCAGTTCTTC.

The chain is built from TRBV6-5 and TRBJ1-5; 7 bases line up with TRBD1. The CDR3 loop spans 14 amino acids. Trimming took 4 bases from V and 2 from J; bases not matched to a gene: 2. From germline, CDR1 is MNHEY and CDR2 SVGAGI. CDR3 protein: CASSSDRGNQPQHF. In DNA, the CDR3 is TGTGCCAGCAGTTCCGACAGGGGCAATCAGCCCCAGCATTTT.

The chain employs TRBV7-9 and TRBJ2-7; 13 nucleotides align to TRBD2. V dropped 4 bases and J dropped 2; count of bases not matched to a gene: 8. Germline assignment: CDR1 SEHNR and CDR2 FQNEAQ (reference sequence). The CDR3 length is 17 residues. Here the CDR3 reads CASSSRTSGGHPYEQYF. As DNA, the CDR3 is TGTGCCAGCAGCTCGCGGACTAGCGGGGGTCATCCCTACGAGCAGTACTTC.

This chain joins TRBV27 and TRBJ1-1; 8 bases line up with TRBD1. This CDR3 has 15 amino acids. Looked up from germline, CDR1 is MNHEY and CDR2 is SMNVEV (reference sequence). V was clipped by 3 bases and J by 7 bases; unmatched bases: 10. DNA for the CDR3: TGTGCCAGCAGTTTGCAGGGGGCCCGAGCTCGTGAAGCTTTCTTT. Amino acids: CASSLQGARAREAFF.

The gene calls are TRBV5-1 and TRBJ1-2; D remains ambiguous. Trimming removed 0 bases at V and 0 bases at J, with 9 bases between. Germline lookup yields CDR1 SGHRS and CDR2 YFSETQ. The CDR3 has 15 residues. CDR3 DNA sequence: TGCGCCAGCAGCTTGGAAGCGAGAGCTAACTATGGCTACACCTTC. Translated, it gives CASSLEARANYGYTF.

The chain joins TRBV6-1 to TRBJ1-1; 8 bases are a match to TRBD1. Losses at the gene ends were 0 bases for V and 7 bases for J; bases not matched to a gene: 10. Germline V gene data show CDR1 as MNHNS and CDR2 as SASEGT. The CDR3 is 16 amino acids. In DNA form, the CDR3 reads TGTGCCAGCAGTGAAGCGTGGGGACAGGCGCGGCGTGAAGCTTTCTTT. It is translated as CASSEAWGQARREAFF.

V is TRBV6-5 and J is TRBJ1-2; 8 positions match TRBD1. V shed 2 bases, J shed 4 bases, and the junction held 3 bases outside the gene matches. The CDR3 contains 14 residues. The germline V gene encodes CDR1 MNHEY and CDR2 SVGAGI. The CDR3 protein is CASSYLTGGYGYTF. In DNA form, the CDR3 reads TGTGCCAGCAGTTACCTCACAGGGGGCTATGGCTACACCTTC.

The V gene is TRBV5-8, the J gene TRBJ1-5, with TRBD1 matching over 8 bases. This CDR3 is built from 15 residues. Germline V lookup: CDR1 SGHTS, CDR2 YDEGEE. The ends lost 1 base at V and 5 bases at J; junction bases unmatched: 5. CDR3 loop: CASSLTGGIYQPQHF. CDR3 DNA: TGTGCCAGCAGCTTGACAGGGGGTATCTATCAGCCCCAGCATTTT.

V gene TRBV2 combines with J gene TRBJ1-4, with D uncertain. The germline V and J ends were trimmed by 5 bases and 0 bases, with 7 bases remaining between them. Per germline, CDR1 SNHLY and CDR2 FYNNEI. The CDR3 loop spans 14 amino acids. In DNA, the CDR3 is TGTGCCAGCAGTCCCCGGGCAACTAATGAAAAACTGTTTTTT. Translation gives CASSPRATNEKLFF.